This TCR beta chain is drawn from a study of OX40 agonist ivuxolimab in advanced cancers. Turning to the study itself: Ivuxolimab, an agonistic anti-OX40 (CD134) antibody, was given to patients.

The CDR3 has 15 amino acids. Trimming removed 4 bases from V and 0 bases from J, with 11 bases in between. CDR1 is MDHEN and CDR2 is SYDVKM in the germline V gene. The method was immunoSEQ multiplex PCR; TCRdb's version includes in-frame clones alone and lacks a portion of them. This table has 53,000 or so clones, about 93% appearing once. The sequence was collected from an adult with an advanced solid tumor such as melanoma, head and neck, liver or kidney cancer. The chain couples TRBV28 to TRBJ2-3; D is unclear. Sequencing was performed on CD4+ or CD8+ T cells sorted from blood, taken in a trial of the OX40 agonist ivuxolimab. CDR3 bases: TGTGCCAGCAGTTCGGACCTGGTGAGCACAGATACGCAGTATTTT. Translating gives CASSSDLVSTDTQYF. The full variable domain, its missing parts supplied by reference TRBV28 and TRBJ2-3, is DVKVTQSSRYLVKRTGEKVFLECVQDMDHENMFWYRQDPGLGLRLIYFSYDVKMKEKGDIPEGYSVSREKKERFSLILESASTNQTSMYLCASSSDLVSTDTQYFGPGTRLTVL.